This T cell receptor beta chain was sequenced in a study of OX40 agonist ivuxolimab in advanced cancers. Looking at the study overall: Ivuxolimab was an agonistic, fully human IgG2 monoclonal antibody directed against OX40 (CD134), a costimulatory receptor. Intravenous ivuxolimab was administered to patients every 2 weeks at six dose levels: 0.01, 0.1, 0.3, 1.5, 3 and 10 mg/kg. Among the approximately 54 dose-escalation patients, some 19 had hepatocellular carcinoma, 15 or so melanoma, 9 renal cell carcinoma and 9 head and neck cancer. A male proportion of around 83% and a mean age of approximately 55 years, ranging from about 23 to 79, were recorded for the dose-escalation cohort. Prior anti-PD-1, anti-PD-L1 or anti-CTLA-4 therapy was permitted, and approximately 39% of dose-escalation patients had received checkpoint inhibitors. Partial responses occurred in three dose-escalation patients, of whom one had hepatocellular carcinoma and two had cutaneous melanoma. Peripheral TCRbeta sequencing aimed to test whether ivuxolimab altered TCR sequence diversity and caused clonal T-cell expansion. The monotherapy dose-escalation portion (N of about 57 patients) of the phase I ivuxolimab trial is reported in the paper. Broader findings and caveats from the paper: After ivuxolimab, CD8+ T cells had more expanded clones than CD4+ T cells on average. At doses from 0.1 to 3.0 mg/kg, clonal expansion was seen in both CD4+ and CD8+ blood T cells between baseline and week 6. In partial responders in the 0.1-3.0 mg/kg groups, normalized peripheral clonal expansion was found to be among the lowest, especially among CD8+ T cells. Which antigens the clonally expanded peripheral T cells were specific for was not determined. Low levels of normalized T-cell clonal expansion were also seen in some nonresponding patients.

From cysteine to phenylalanine, the CDR3 is 15 amino acids long. Only the CDR3 part of the read is kept: 45 bases, read in frame from the first base. V has 5 bases trimmed and J has 1 base trimmed; junction bases matching no gene number 7. Looking up the germline V gene yields CDR1 SGHVS and CDR2 FNYEAQ. The trial excluded patients who had a history of autoimmune disease or who were on systemic immunosuppression. Peripheral blood for TCR sequencing was collected from all dose cohorts at baseline, on cycle 4 day 1, and on cycle 7 day 1. The samples were taken from a phase I, first-in-human, multicenter, open-label dose-escalation trial of ivuxolimab. The trial enrolled adults with locally advanced or metastatic head and neck squamous cell, hepatocellular, melanoma or renal cell carcinoma. CD4+ and CD8+ T cells were sorted separately from peripheral blood before TCR sequencing. This clone was observed a few times. Its antigen remains undetermined. No base qualities exist here, and no much larger clone lies one base off it.

Genomic DNA was isolated from the sorted cells so that the TCRbeta CDR3 region could be sequenced. The immunoSEQ Assay was used to sequence the TCRbeta CDR3 regions. TCRdb retrieved this table from immuneACCESS and kept in-frame rearrangements only. Not all clones are present; in checked studies, unresolved V genes account for under half, and no reason is known for the remainder. The sample has tens of thousands of clones on record, 80% to 90% of them singletons. In total, the top ten clones hold about 2% of the sample. This sequence was found in an adult with an advanced solid tumor such as melanoma, head and neck, liver or kidney cancer. The source was CD4+ or CD8+ T cells sorted from blood, collected in a trial of the OX40 agonist ivuxolimab. In this chain, TRBV7-6 is recombined with TRBJ1-1; 7 of the junction bases match TRBD1. At the DNA level, the sequence is TGTGCCAGCAGCCAGCGACAGGGAACGAACACTGAAGCTTTCTTT. This sequence encodes CASSQRQGTNTEAFF.